This passage covers 15 T cell receptor beta chains from one sample sequenced in a study of cytomegalovirus exposure and HLA in healthy donors. PCR involved 60 Vbeta and 13 Jbeta primers. TCRdb keeps only in-frame clones here, not all; method: immunoSEQ multiplex PCR. The specimen's table records almost 40,000 clones. Sequencing was done on a sample of PBMCs. The receptors were sampled from a woman aged 25 to 39 in good health and CMV-seropositive.

The J gene is TRBJ1-1, the V gene TRBV28; 8 nucleotides line up with TRBD1. Germline V gene sequence: CDR1 MDHEN, CDR2 SYDVKM. The CDR3 spans 17 residues. The J segment lost 0 bases and the V segment lost 5 bases, leaving 11 bases of the junction unmatched. CDR3: CASSPPGGGDMNTEAFF. Here the CDR3 DNA reads TGTGCCAGCAGTCCCCCAGGGGGCGGGGATATGAACACTGAAGCTTTCTTT. Looking up the rest from reference TRBV28 and TRBJ1-1 gives the full variable domain: DVKVTQSSRYLVKRTGEKVFLECVQDMDHENMFWYRQDPGLGLRLIYFSYDVKMKEKGDIPEGYSVSREKKERFSLILESASTNQTSMYLCASSPPGGGDMNTEAFFGQGTRLTVV.

The chain carries TRBV11-2 and TRBJ2-2; D ambiguous. Germline-derived CDR1 and CDR2 are SGHAT and FQNNGV. V lost 5 bases and J lost 0, with 10 bases in between. This CDR3 is built from 15 residues. The CDR3 DNA is TGTGCCAGCAGCCCCAGTAATTCGAACACCGGGGAGCTGTTTTTT. Protein sequence: CASSPSNSNTGELFF.

The V gene is TRBV29-1, the J gene TRBJ1-5; TRBD1 aligns across 7 bases. Germline trimming cut 7 bases from V and 3 bases from J; bases unmatched to any gene: 3. CDR3 length: 12 amino acids. Per germline, CDR1 SQVTM and CDR2 ANQGSEA. CDR3 sequence reads: CSAGTDNQPQHF. CDR3 nucleotide sequence: TGCAGCGCCGGGACAGACAATCAGCCCCAGCATTTT.

V and J are TRBV28 and TRBJ1-6; TRBD1 agrees at 10 bases. J lost 13 bases, V lost 5 bases, and 17 bases had no gene match. Per germline, CDR1 MDHEN and CDR2 SYDVKM. The CDR3 runs 17 residues. The CDR3 region has the DNA TGTGCCAGCAGTCCCCGACCGGGGGGACAGGGGCCCTGGCCCCTCCACTTT. Translated, it gives CASSPRPGGQGPWPLHF.

The chain recombines TRBV5-6 with TRBJ1-6; 7 bases agree with TRBD1. With V trimmed by 4 bases and J by 6 bases, 4 bases remained unmatched. The CDR3 is made up of 14 amino acids. The germline V gene has CDR1 SGHDT and CDR2 YYEEEE. The CDR3 DNA reads as TGTGCCAGCAGCGCGGACAGGCCTAATTCACCCCTCCACTTT. Its protein product is CASSADRPNSPLHF.

The gene calls are TRBV7-2 and TRBJ2-5, with D tentatively TRBD1 (6 bases). V was pared by 6 bases and J by 5 bases, with 10 bases between. Per germline, CDR1 SGHTA and CDR2 FQGNSA. The CDR3 extends over 12 amino acids. This CDR3 is CASSQGWETQYF. The CDR3 DNA reads as TGTGCCAGCAGTCAGGGGTGGGAGACCCAGTACTTC. Combining the CDR3 with reference TRBV7-2 and TRBJ2-5 gives the whole variable domain GAGVSQSPSNKVTEKGKDVELRCDPISGHTALYWYRQSLGQGLEFLIYFQGNSAPDKSGLPSDRFSAERTGGSVSTLTIQRTQQEDSAVYLCASSQGWETQYFGPGTRLLVL.

J is TRBJ1-4 and V is TRBV7-9; 7 bases are a match to TRBD1. With V trimmed by 5 bases and J by 0 bases, 6 bases remained unmatched. Germline values: CDR1 SEHNR, CDR2 FQNEAQ (reference sequence). CDR3 size: 16 residues. CDR3 loop: CASSGWTGATNEKLFF. The CDR3 DNA sequence: TGTGCCAGCAGCGGGTGGACAGGTGCAACTAATGAAAAACTGTTTTTT.

CDR3 residues: CASSPILGGAAGELFF. CDR3 bases: TGTGCCAGCAGCCCCATCCTAGGGGGGGCGGCCGGGGAGCTGTTTTTT. The gene calls are TRBV5-4 and TRBJ2-2, with D perhaps TRBD2 (7 bases). V was cut by 4 bases and J by 6 bases, with 19 bases left in between. CDR1 and CDR2 (germline): SGHNT, YYREEE (reference sequence). CDR3 size: 16 residues.

The genes are TRBV2 and TRBJ1-2, with no clear D. Germline CDR1 reads SNHLY; CDR2 reads FYNNEI. This CDR3 has 13 amino acids. V lost 6 bases and J 2 bases, leaving 10 bases between the germline ends. The chain's CDR3 is CASSKTENYGYTF. The CDR3 DNA reads TGTGCCAGCAGCAAAACAGAAAACTATGGCTACACCTTC.

The CDR3 DNA sequence: TGTGCCAGCAGTGTTCCCATCAATGAGCAGTTCTTC. Amino acid sequence: CASSVPINEQFF. The rearrangement joins TRBV6-1 to TRBJ2-1; D is undetermined. The CDR3 extends over 12 amino acids. With 4 bases removed from V and 6 bases from J, the gap between germline ends came to 7 bases. The germline V gene has CDR1 MNHNS and CDR2 SASEGT.

The V gene is TRBV6-1, the J gene TRBJ2-4, with D possibly being TRBD2 (5 bases). CDR3 length: 15 residues. V gave up 2 bases and J gave up 5 bases, with 13 bases separating them. Germline V gives CDR1 MNHNS, CDR2 SASEGT. The CDR3 bases are TGTGCCAGCAGTGAAAGAGGGCTTCCCGAAAACATTCAGTACTTC. Its translation is CASSERGLPENIQYF.

The chain combines TRBV18 with TRBJ1-2, with D tentatively TRBD1 (6 bases). V was clipped by 6 bases and J by 2 bases, with 13 bases between them. The CDR3 loop spans 14 amino acids. From germline, CDR1 is KGHSH and CDR2 LQKENI. CDR3: CASSPGGSNYGYTF. The CDR3, as DNA: TGTGCCAGCTCCCCGGGGGGCAGCAACTATGGCTACACCTTC.

This rearrangement joins TRBV11-2 to TRBJ1-6; D gene ambiguous. The CDR3 contains 18 residues. Trimming cost V 1 base and J 0 bases, with 13 bases left between them. Per the germline V gene, CDR1 is SGHAT and CDR2 is FQNNGV. The CDR3 sequence is CASSLGGNRGSYNSPLHF. In DNA, the CDR3 is TGTGCCAGCAGCTTAGGGGGTAACCGGGGCTCCTATAATTCACCCCTCCACTTT.

This chain joins TRBV2 and TRBJ1-1; 7 bases fit TRBD1. V trimming: 5 bases; J trimming: 3 bases; junction bases outside the gene matches: 6. Per germline, CDR1 SNHLY and CDR2 FYNNEI. This CDR3 region has 14 residues. The CDR3 DNA sequence: TGTGCCAGCAGTTTTAGGGGGCTTGACACTGAAGCTTTCTTT. Amino acid sequence: CASSFRGLDTEAFF.

This sequence joins TRBV27 and TRBJ1-6; possible D gene TRBD1, 5 bases. The V end lost 4 bases, the J end lost 1 base, and 17 bases lay between the germline ends. The germline CDR1 and CDR2 sequences are MNHEY and SMNVEV (reference sequence). There are 18 residues in the CDR3. The CDR3 DNA is TGTGCCAGCAGTTCCCAGGGCCCCGAGCGTTCCTATAATTCACCCCTCCACTTT. It translates to CASSSQGPERSYNSPLHF.